This TCR beta chain was observed in a study of shared clonotypes between healthy human individuals. The CDR3 consists of 11 residues. Germline values: CDR1 SGHRS, CDR2 YFSETQ. V was cut by 0 bases and J by 10 bases, with 7 bases left in between. General study findings and limits: Sharing across four donors was highest in naive CD4 (around 5%) and lowest in memory CD8 (0.4%).

A remark on this clone: Antigen specificity is unknown.

Sorted-subset replicate PCRs used 200 ng DNA, about 30,000 T cell genomes. The repertoire was sequenced with immunoSEQ multiplex PCR; TCRdb's copy has only in-frame clones and lacks some. The sample lists around 2.1 million clones, about 92% occurring once. The naive CD8 population came from CD45RO-negative cells selected for CCR7, without terminally differentiated effector memory CD45RA+ cells. Sequenced input: naive CD8+ T cells from PBMCs. This chain uses TRBV5-1 with TRBJ1-2, with D hard to call. This clonotype originated in a man aged 18 to 29 in good health. Some clones in this sample may be carry-over from other donors' samples. This CDR3 is CASSLGDDYTF. In nucleotides, the CDR3 is TGCGCCAGCAGCTTGGGGGATGACTACACCTTC.